The clone carrying this T cell receptor beta chain has just one count. Its antigen is as yet unknown. Germline V lookup: CDR1 DFQATT, CDR2 SNEGSKA (reference sequence). The CDR3 sequence is 13 residues long. V was pared by 5 bases and J by 6 bases, with 7 bases of the junction left unmatched. The data were obtained in a study of response to subunit inactivated influenza vaccine. TCRdb analysed the RT-PCR reads with MiXCR anew, one entry per CDR3 protein. The table shows roughly 550,000 distinct CDR3 sequences, with roughly 25% occurring only once. Study results and limitations: Only a handful of new T cells, the authors suggested, are recruited with each seasonal influenza vaccination.

In addition, the sample was reused for a study of T cells expressing NK-cell markers. That paper adds: The authors generated TCR beta cDNA through 5'RACE template switching with UMIs. Out of eight donors sequenced, seven tested HCMV-seropositive and the remaining one seronegative. CD8+ T cells in over 5 donors included dominant NKG2C+ clonotypes at about 1.0-7.5%.

This clonotype originated in a man between 45 and 60 years old who received an inactivated influenza vaccine. The specimen comprised CD4+ T cells sorted from PBMCs, sampled roughly 12 days after vaccination. V gene TRBV20-1 combines with J gene TRBJ2-7; the match to TRBD2 covers 10 bases. The CDR3 spells CSALLAGATEQYF. CDR3 nucleotides: TGCAGTGCTTTGCTAGCGGGAGCAACCGAGCAGTACTTC.